This TCR beta chain was retrieved from a study of blood T cells in healthy people across ages. Germline CDR1 ENHRY, CDR2 SYGVKD. V was shortened by 2 bases and J by 8 bases, with 10 bases between the two germline ends. The CDR3 is 13 residues long. Sample-barcoded 5' priming and a J-beta primer mix drove a second PCR of 7 to 11 cycles. TCRdb reprocessed the 5' RACE reads with MiXCR, giving one entry per CDR3 protein. The sample shows about 1.8 million distinct CDR3 sequences, 49% of them seen only once. This clonotype was seen only a few times. The chain joins TRBV10-3 to TRBJ2-1; the D gene is possibly TRBD2 (6 bases). Sequencing input: blood. The TCR was taken from a woman aged 40 to 50 in good health. The CDR3, as DNA: TGTGCCATCAGTGAGCCCGGCGGGGATGAGCAGTTCTTC. Translation: CAISEPGGDEQFF.